The sample holds many counts of the clone carrying this T cell receptor (beta chain). Next came a second PCR, run for roughly 6 to 11 cycles, which used a sample-barcoded 5' primer along with a J-beta primer mix. MiXCR, applied by TCRdb to the 5' RACE reads, yields one record per CDR3 protein. The sample has 710,000 or so distinct CDR3 sequences; 22% are singletons. CDR3 length: 15 amino acids. After removal of 4 bases from V and 5 bases from J, the junction contained 7 bases not matched to a gene. Germline values: CDR1 SGHRS, CDR2 YFSETQ. The sample is drawn from a study of blood T cells in healthy people across ages.

Sequences were obtained from blood. The origin of this receptor is a man in his sixties or seventies in good health. The chain carries TRBV5-1 and TRBJ2-2; 8 bases map to TRBD1. CDR3 loop: CASSPGQGRTGELFF. In DNA, the CDR3 is TGCGCCAGCAGCCCAGGACAGGGCCGGACCGGGGAGCTGTTTTTT.